These T cell receptor beta chains were read from a single sample in a study of beta chain features in type 1 diabetes. Only in-frame clones appear in the TCRdb table, and some are missing; sequencing was by immunoSEQ multiplex PCR. The sample includes hundreds of thousands of clones, roughly 13% of them seen just once. Sequencing used naive CD4+ T cells from blood. Source of these receptors: a man between 18 and 35 years old in good health. Each CDR3 is given with its conserved first and last residue. Each record gives: J gene, V gene, CDR3 length, D gene, clone size, CDR3 DNA, CDR3 protein. The D gene is left open where the match is weak. A clone size is listed for some rows: how often the clone was seen (once, few, many), or a class if it is expanded.

TRBJ1-1,TRBV6-5,13,.,.,TGTGCCACCCAGTTAGCAGTGAACACTGAAGCTTTCTTT,CATQLAVNTEAFF
TRBJ1-2,TRBV5-4,17,.,few,TGTGCCAGCAGCTTGGGCGGGGGTAGCCAGGGGCGGTATGGCTACACCTTC,CASSLGGGSQGRYGYTF
TRBJ2-1,TRBV30,11,.,many,TGTGCCTGGAGTGTACTGAGTGAGCAGTTCTTC,CAWSVLSEQFF
TRBJ1-2,TRBV30,13,.,.,TGTGCCCAATCTTCGGGTATTAACTATGGCTACACCTTC,CAQSSGINYGYTF
TRBJ2-7,TRBV30,13,TRBD1,.,TGTGCCTTGTCAGGGGGCGCCCCCTACGAGCAGTACTTC,CALSGGAPYEQYF
TRBJ2-7,TRBV29-1,14,TRBD1,.,TGCAGCGTTGAAGTGGGGACAGGTCCCTACGAGCAGTACTTC,CSVEVGTGPYEQYF
TRBJ1-1,TRBV28,14,TRBD1,few,TGTGCCAGCAGCCAGGGGGGTGGCAGGACTGAAGCTTTCTTT,CASSQGGGRTEAFF
TRBJ2-3,TRBV12-5,17,TRBD2,few,TGTGCTAGTGGTTTTGGCCTAGCGGGGGCCCTAGCACACGCGCAGTATTTT,CASGFGLAGALAHAQYF
TRBJ2-3,TRBV10-3,12,TRBD1,few,TGTGCCATCAGAGACAGGGAAGATACGCAGTATTTT,CAIRDREDTQYF
TRBJ2-3,TRBV6-5,14,TRBD1,few,TGTGCCAGCAGTCCCTGGACAGGGGCAGATACGCAGTATTTT,CASSPWTGADTQYF
TRBJ2-2,TRBV27,15,TRBD1,.,TGTGCCAGCAGTTCAGGACAGGGATTCACCGGGGAGCTGTTTTTT,CASSSGQGFTGELFF
TRBJ1-1,TRBV28,15,.,few,TGTGCCAGCATGGGCTTCACTTCGGCGGGGACTGAAGCTTTCTTT,CASMGFTSAGTEAFF
TRBJ2-5,TRBV7-9,14,.,few,TGTGCCAGCAGCCCCCCAGGGAACCAAGAGACCCAGTACTTC,CASSPPGNQETQYF
TRBJ1-2,TRBV7-8,16,.,few,TGTGCCAGCAGCTTAGAGTCAGGGCCTTCTAACTATGGCTACACCTTC,CASSLESGPSNYGYTF
TRBJ2-1,TRBV6-1,17,TRBD1,.,TGTGCCAGCAGTGAAGCGCAGGACAGGGCCCTTTCATTTGGGCAGTTCTTC,CASSEAQDRALSFGQFF
TRBJ2-1,TRBV29-1,14,.,.,TGCAGCGTTGGAAGGGTGTGGGCTAGCGATGAGCAGTTCTTC,CSVGRVWASDEQFF
TRBJ1-5,TRBV7-3,13,.,.,TGTGCCAGCAGCCATATTACTAGCCAGCCCCAGCATTTT,CASSHITSQPQHF
TRBJ2-7,TRBV6-6,13,.,.,TGTGCCAGCAGTTACGACTTGAGGTACGAGCAGTACTTC,CASSYDLRYEQYF
TRBJ1-5,TRBV28,12,.,once,TGTGCCAGCACGGGATATTATCAGCCCCAGCATTTT,CASTGYYQPQHF
TRBJ1-1,TRBV14,15,.,.,TGTGCCAGCAGCCAAGATCTTGGCCGGCAGGCCGAGGCTTTCTTT,CASSQDLGRQAEAFF
TRBJ1-2,TRBV9,14,TRBD1,few,TGTGCCAGCACCTGGACAGGGGGGACCTATGGCTACACCTTC,CASTWTGGTYGYTF
TRBJ2-1,TRBV4-3,15,.,many,TGCGCCAGCAGCCAAGATATTGGCCCCTACAATGAGCAGTTCTTC,CASSQDIGPYNEQFF
TRBJ2-3,TRBV30,12,.,few,TGTGCCTGGAGTGTAAGCGGAGATACGCAGTATTTT,CAWSVSGDTQYF
TRBJ1-2,TRBV7-2,16,.,.,TGTGCCAGCAGCTCAAGACCAGGGGACCATAACTATGGCTACACCTTC,CASSSRPGDHNYGYTF
TRBJ1-2,TRBV16,13,.,many,TGTGCCAGCAGCCAATCAGCCGGAGGCGGCTACACCTTC,CASSQSAGGGYTF
TRBJ2-5,TRBV5-1,15,.,.,TGCGCCAGCAGTTATTTGACCATGGAGGAAGAGACCCAGTACTTC,CASSYLTMEEETQYF
TRBJ2-6,TRBV5-5,19,.,few,TGTGCCAGCAGCCGTGACCCGGGGCAGGGGCTATTTGGGGCCAACGTCCTGACTTTC,CASSRDPGQGLFGANVLTF
TRBJ1-4,TRBV30,13,.,few,TGTGCCTGGAGTGTACGGAGTGGAGTCGCGCTGTTTTTT,CAWSVRSGVALFF
TRBJ1-2,TRBV30,11,.,.,TGTGCCTGGAGCAGGCAGGGGGGCTACACCTTC,CAWSRQGGYTF